The 14 T cell receptor beta chains presented below share a single source sample, sequenced in a study of low-dose radiotherapy and immunotherapy resistance in tumors. Alpha and beta chains were covered, as first-strand cDNA relied on TRAV- and TRBV-specific primers. It was with a constant-region primer and a V-primer adapter that TCRs were amplified over roughly 19 PCR cycles. Via MiXCR, TCRdb re-called the reads, giving one row per CDR3 protein. The sample consists of 85,000 to 95,000 distinct CDR3 sequences, more than 20% of them appearing once. Noted time point: after trial treatment. The treatment: LDRT plus nivolumab, ipilimumab, low-dose cyclophosphamide and aspirin (RACIN trial). Material: PBMCs, obtained after low-dose radiotherapy plus immunotherapy. The receptor source for this set is a female donor with ovarian cancer.

This clonotype has a count of ten or more. The chain has TRBV11-1 and TRBJ2-5; maybe TRBD2 (6 bases). The CDR3 runs 15 residues. CDR1 and CDR2 from the germline V gene are SGHAT and FQDESV (reference sequence). The V end lost 2 bases, the J end lost 1 base, and 11 bases lay between the germline ends. In nucleotides, the CDR3 is TGTGCCAGCAGCTTATTGCGGGGCCTCCAAGAGACCCAGTACTTC. It encodes CASSLLRGLQETQYF. Full variable domain (rest looked up from reference TRBV11-1 and TRBJ2-5): EAEVAQSPRYKITEKSQAVAFWCDPISGHATLYWYRQILGQGPELLVQFQDESVVDDSQLPKDRFSAERLKGVDSTLKIQPAELGDSAMYLCASSLLRGLQETQYFGPGTRLLVL.

This clonotype was seen at least ten times. The V and J genes are TRBV6-2 or TRBV6-3 and TRBJ2-2; 7 bases agree with TRBD2. J was trimmed by 7 bases and V by 7 bases; bases with no gene match: 21. Per germline, CDR1 MNHEY and CDR2 SVGEGT. The CDR3 contains 18 residues. CDR3 protein: CASTAPSGGSRFGGELFF. In nucleotides, the CDR3 is TGTGCCAGCACAGCCCCCTCGGGGGGATCTAGGTTTGGCGGGGAGCTGTTTTTT.

At least ten counts were recorded for this clonotype. V and J are TRBV19 and TRBJ1-6; D gene ambiguous. CDR3 length equals 14 residues. Trimming stripped 5 bases from V and 5 bases from J, with 10 bases between. Germline CDR1 and CDR2: LNHDA and SQIVND (reference sequence). CDR3 in amino acids: CASSWPEDNSPLHF. The CDR3 DNA reads as TGTGCCAGTAGTTGGCCAGAGGATAATTCACCCCTCCACTTT.

This clonotype appeared a few times. V and J are TRBV7-2 and TRBJ2-1; no definite D call. The V end was cut by 0 bases, the J end by 3 bases, with 3 bases between. CDR1 and CDR2 from the germline V gene are SGHTA and FQGNSA. This CDR3 is built from 13 residues. The CDR3 is CASSLARYNEQFF. The CDR3 bases are TGTGCCAGCAGCTTAGCGCGCTACAATGAGCAGTTCTTC.

This clonotype was counted ten times or more. The CDR3 region has the DNA TGTGCCAGCAGATTCCTCGTAGCGAACACTGAAGCTTTCTTT. Its translation is CASRFLVANTEAFF. V is TRBV28 and J is TRBJ1-1; D gene ambiguous. Trimming removed 6 bases at V and 1 base at J, with 12 bases between. Germline values: CDR1 MDHEN, CDR2 SYDVKM. This CDR3 is built from 14 residues.

The chain couples TRBV6-8 to TRBJ1-1, with D possibly TRBD1 on 6 matching bases. CDR3 length equals 17 residues. V dropped 0 bases and J dropped 0 bases, with 14 bases sitting between them. CDR1 MNHGY and CDR2 SAAAGT come from the germline V gene. CDR3: CASSYSGGGGMNTEAFF. The DNA for the CDR3 is TGTGCCAGCAGTTACTCGGGGGGCGGTGGGATGAACACTGAAGCTTTCTTT.

This clonotype occurred a few times. This chain joins TRBV20-1 and TRBJ1-5, with 7 bases matching TRBD1. This CDR3 is built from 20 residues. Germline V gives CDR1 DFQATT, CDR2 SNEGSKA (reference sequence). J gave up 0 bases and V 4 bases, and 21 bases lay outside the gene matches. The CDR3, as DNA: TGCAGTGCTACTCCCCAGGGGGGGGGGACGGAACTCGATAGCAATCAGCCCCAGCATTTT. It specifies CSATPQGGGTELDSNQPQHF.

In this sample, this clonotype turned up many times. The genes are TRBV7-9 and TRBJ1-1; D unresolved. The CDR3 runs to 12 residues. V shed 6 bases and J shed 5 bases, with 10 bases lying between them. Germline lookup yields CDR1 SEHNR and CDR2 FQNEAQ (reference sequence). CDR3 DNA: TGTGCCAGCAGTGAACGGCGGACTGAAGCTTTCTTT. Translation gives CASSERRTEAFF.

This clonotype was counted many times. The chain carries TRBV11-3 and TRBJ2-1, with a tentative D call TRBD2 (6 bases). V was shortened by 7 bases and J by 3 bases, with 22 bases between the two germline ends. The CDR3 loop spans 17 amino acids. Germline V gene lookup returns CDR1 SGHNT and CDR2 YENEEA. The CDR3 region is CASIRGGEGQFYNEQFF. Written as DNA, the CDR3 is TGTGCCAGCATCCGGGGCGGGGAAGGGCAGTTCTACAATGAGCAGTTCTTC.

This clonotype was recorded many times. The V gene is TRBV7-3, the J gene TRBJ2-1; D gene ambiguous. CDR3 length equals 15 residues. Trimming shortened V by 4 bases and J by 8 bases, and 18 bases separated the two germline ends. CDR1 and CDR2 (germline): SGHTA, FQGTGA. CDR3 sequence (DNA): TGTGCCAGCAGCTCTTCGGGCCTACAAAGGGATGAGCAGTTCTTC. Its protein is CASSSSGLQRDEQFF.

The table lists this clonotype with many counts. The chain links TRBV5-6 to TRBJ1-2, with 8 bases fitting TRBD1. The V and J ends lost 7 bases and 8 bases, in that order; junction bases with no gene match: 7. From germline, CDR1 is SGHDT and CDR2 YYEEEE. This CDR3 region has 12 residues. CDR3 sequence reads: CASSGQGGGYTF. The CDR3 coding sequence is TGTGCCAGCTCCGGACAGGGAGGGGGCTACACCTTC. Drawing the rest from reference TRBV5-6 and TRBJ1-2, the complete variable domain is DAGVTQSPTHLIKTRGQQVTLRCSPKSGHDTVSWYQQALGQGPQFIFQYYEEEERQRGNFPDRFSGHQFPNYSSELNVNALLLGDSALYLCASSGQGGGYTFGSGTRLTVV.

This clonotype was recorded many times. The genes are TRBV12-3 or TRBV12-4 and TRBJ2-1, with 10 positions matching TRBD1. CDR3 length: 16 residues. V was pared by 5 bases and J by 1 base, with 5 bases of the junction left unmatched. In DNA form, the CDR3 reads TGTGCCAGCAGTCGCCGGGACAGGGGATCCTACAATGAGCAGTTCTTC. Its protein product is CASSRRDRGSYNEQFF.

This clonotype was observed at least ten times. The chain couples TRBV9 to TRBJ2-7; D is uncertain. CDR1 SGDLS and CDR2 YYNGEE come from the germline V gene. CDR3 length equals 14 residues. V dropped 0 bases and J dropped 0 bases, with 7 bases sitting between them. The CDR3, as DNA: TGTGCCAGCAGCGTAGGTCAAGCCTCCTACGAGCAGTACTTC. It translates to CASSVGQASYEQYF.

This clonotype has only one observation. This chain links TRBV3-1 with TRBJ2-1; TRBD2 matches at 11 bases. Looked up from germline, CDR1 is LGHDT and CDR2 is YNNKEL (reference sequence). CDR3 length: 16 residues. Trimming took 5 bases from V and 5 from J; bases not matched to a gene: 8. The CDR3 sequence is CASSSRRSGRDNEQFF. The CDR3 bases are TGTGCCAGCAGCTCACGGCGTAGCGGGAGGGACAATGAGCAGTTCTTC.